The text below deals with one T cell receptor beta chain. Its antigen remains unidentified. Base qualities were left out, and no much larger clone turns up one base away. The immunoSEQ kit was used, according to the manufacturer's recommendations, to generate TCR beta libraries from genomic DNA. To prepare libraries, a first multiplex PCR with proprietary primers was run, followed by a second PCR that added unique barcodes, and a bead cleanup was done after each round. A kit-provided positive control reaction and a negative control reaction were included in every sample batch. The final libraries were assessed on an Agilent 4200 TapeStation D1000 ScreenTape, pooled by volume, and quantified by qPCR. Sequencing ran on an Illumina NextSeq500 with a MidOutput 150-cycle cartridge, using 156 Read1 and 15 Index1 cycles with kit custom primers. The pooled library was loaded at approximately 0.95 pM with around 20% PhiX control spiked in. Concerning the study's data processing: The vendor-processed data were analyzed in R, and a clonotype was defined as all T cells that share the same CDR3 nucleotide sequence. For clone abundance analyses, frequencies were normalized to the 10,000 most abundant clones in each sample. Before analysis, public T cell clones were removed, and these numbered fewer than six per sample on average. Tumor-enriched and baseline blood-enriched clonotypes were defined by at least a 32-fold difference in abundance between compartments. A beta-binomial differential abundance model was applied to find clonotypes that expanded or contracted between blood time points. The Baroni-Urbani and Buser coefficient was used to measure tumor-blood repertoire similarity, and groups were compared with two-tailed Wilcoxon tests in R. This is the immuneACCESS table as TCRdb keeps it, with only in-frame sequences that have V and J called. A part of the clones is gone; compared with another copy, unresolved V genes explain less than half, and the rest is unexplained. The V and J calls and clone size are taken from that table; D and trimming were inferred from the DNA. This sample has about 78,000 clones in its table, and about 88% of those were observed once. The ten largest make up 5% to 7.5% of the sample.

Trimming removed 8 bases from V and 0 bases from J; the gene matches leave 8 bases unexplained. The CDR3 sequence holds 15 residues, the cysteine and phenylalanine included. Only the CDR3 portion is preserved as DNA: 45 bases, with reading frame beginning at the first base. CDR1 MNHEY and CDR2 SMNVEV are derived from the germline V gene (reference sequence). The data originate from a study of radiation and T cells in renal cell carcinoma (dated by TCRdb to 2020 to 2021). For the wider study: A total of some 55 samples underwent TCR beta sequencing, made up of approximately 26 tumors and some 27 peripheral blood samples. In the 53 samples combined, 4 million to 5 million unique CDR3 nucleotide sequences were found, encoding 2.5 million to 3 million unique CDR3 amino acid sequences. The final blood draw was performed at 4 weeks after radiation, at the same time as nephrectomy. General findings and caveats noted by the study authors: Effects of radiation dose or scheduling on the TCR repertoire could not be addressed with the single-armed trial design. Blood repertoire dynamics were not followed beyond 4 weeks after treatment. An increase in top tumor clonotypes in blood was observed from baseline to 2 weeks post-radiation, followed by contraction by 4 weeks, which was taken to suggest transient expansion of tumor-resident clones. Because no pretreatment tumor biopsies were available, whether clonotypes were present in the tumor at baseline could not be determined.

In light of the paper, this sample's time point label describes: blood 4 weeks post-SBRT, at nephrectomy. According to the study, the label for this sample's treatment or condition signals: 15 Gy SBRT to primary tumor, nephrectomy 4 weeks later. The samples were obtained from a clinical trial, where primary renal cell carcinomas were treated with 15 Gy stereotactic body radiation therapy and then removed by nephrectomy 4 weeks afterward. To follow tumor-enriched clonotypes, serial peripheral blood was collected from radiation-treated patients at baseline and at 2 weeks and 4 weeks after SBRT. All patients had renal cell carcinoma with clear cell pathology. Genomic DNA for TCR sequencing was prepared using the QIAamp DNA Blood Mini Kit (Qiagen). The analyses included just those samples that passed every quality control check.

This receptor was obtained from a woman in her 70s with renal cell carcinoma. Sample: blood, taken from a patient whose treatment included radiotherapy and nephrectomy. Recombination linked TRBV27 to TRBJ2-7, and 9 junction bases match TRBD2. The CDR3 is CASRKQAGGSYEQYF. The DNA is TGTGCCAGCCGTAAACAAGCGGGGGGCTCCTACGAGCAGTACTTC.